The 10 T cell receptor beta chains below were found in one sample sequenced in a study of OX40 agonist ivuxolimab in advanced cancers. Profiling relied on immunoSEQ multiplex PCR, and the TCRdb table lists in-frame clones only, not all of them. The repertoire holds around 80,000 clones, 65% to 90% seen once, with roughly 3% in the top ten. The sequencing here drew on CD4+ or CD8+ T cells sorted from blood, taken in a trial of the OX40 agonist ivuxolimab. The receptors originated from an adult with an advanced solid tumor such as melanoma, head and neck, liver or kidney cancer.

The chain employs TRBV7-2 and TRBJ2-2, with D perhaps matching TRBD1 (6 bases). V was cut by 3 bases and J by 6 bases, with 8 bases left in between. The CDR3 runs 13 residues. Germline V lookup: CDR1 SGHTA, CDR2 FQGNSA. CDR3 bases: TGTGCCAGCAGCTTGAAGGGGGCCGGGGAGCTGTTTTTT. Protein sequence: CASSLKGAGELFF.

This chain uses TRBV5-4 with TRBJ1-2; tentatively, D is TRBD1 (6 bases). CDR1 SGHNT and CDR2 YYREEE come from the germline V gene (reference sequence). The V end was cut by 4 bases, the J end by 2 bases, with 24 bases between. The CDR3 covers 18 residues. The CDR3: CASSHDVKQGKGNYGYTF. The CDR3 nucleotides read TGTGCCAGCAGCCACGACGTCAAACAGGGAAAGGGGAACTATGGCTACACCTTC.

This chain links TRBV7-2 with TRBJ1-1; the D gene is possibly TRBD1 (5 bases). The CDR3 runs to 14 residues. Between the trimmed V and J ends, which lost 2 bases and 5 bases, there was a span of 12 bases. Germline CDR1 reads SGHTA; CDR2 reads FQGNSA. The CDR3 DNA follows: TGTGCCAGCAGCTTACAGGGTGGGGGAACTGAAGCTTTCTTT. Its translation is CASSLQGGGTEAFF.

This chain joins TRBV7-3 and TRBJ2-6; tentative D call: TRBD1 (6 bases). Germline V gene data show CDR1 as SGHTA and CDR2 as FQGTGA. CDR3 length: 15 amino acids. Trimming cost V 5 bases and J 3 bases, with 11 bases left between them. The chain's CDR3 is CASSPDRLGANVLTF. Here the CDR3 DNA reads TGTGCCAGCAGCCCGGACAGACTTGGGGCCAACGTCCTGACTTTC.

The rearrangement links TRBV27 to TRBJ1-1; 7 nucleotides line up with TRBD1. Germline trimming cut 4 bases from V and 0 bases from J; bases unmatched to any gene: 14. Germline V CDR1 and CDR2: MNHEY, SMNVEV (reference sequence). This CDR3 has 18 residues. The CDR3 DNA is TGTGCCAGCAGTTCAACGCACAGGGGTTTTGGGATGAACACTGAAGCTTTCTTT. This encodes CASSSTHRGFGMNTEAFF.

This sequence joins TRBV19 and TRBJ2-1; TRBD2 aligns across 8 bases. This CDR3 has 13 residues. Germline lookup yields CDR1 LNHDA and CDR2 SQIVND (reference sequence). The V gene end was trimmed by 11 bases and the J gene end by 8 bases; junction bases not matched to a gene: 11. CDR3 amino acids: CAAGGGLSYEQFF. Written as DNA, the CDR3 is TGTGCCGCCGGGGGGGGGCTTAGTTATGAGCAGTTCTTC. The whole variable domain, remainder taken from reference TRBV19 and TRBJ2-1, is DGGITQSPKYLFRKEGQNVTLSCEQNLNHDAMYWYRQDPGQGLRLIYYSQIVNDFQKGDIAEGYSVSREKKESFPLTVTSAQKNPTAFYLCAAGGGLSYEQFFGPGTRLTVL.

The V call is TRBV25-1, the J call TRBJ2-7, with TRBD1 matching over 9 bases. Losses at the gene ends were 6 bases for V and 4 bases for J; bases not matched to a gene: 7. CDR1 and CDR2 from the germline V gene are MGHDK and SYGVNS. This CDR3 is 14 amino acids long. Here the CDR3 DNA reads TGTGCCAGCAGAGCAGACAGGGGGGGGTACGAGCAGTACTTC. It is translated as CASRADRGGYEQYF.

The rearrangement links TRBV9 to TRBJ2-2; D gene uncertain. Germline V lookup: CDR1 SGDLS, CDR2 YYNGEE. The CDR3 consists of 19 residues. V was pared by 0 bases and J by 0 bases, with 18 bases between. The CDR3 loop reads CASSVASNGRRPNTGELFF. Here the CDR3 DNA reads TGTGCCAGCAGCGTAGCCTCCAACGGCAGACGACCGAACACCGGGGAGCTGTTTTTT. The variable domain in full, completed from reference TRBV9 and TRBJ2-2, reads DSGVTQTPKHLITATGQRVTLRCSPRSGDLSVYWYQQSLDQGLQFLIQYYNGEERAKGNILERFSAQQFPDLHSELNLSSLELGDSALYFCASSVASNGRRPNTGELFFGEGSRLTVL.

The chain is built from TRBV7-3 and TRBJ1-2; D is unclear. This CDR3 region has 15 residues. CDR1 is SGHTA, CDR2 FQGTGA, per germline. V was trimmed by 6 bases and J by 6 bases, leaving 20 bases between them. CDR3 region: CASRQTADPDHGYTF. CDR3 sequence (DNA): TGTGCCAGCAGGCAAACAGCGGATCCAGACCATGGCTACACCTTC.

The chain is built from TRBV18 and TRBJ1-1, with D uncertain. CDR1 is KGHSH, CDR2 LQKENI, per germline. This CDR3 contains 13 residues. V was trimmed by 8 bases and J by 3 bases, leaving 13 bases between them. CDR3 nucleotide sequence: TGTGCCAGCACCCTTGGTAGGGACACTGAAGCTTTCTTT. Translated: CASTLGRDTEAFF.